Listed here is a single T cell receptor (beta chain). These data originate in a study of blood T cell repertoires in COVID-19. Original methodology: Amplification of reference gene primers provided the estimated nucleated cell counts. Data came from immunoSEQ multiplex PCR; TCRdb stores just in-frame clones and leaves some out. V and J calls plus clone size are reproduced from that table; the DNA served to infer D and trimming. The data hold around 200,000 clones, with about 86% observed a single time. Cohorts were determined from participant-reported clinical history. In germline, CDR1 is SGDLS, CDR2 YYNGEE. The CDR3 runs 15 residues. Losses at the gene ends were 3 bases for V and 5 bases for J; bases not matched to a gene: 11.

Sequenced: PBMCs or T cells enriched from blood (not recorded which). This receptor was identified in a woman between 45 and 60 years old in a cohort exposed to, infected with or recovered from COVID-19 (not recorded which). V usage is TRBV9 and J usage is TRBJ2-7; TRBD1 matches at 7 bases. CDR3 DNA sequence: TGTGCCAGCAGCGCCGGAGACAGGGAAACCCACGAGCAGTACTTC. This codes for CASSAGDRETHEQYF.